The clone carrying this T cell receptor beta chain has just a few counts. The target antigen is unknown. Deep-level settings were used for running the assay. This table comes from immunoSEQ multiplex PCR, and its TCRdb copy is limited to in-frame clones, with some not included. The profile shows 950,000 to 1,100,000 clones, 78% of them singletons. Germline V CDR1 and CDR2: LNHDA, SQIVND (reference sequence). Trimming cost V 4 bases and J 1 base, with 13 bases left between them. This CDR3 is built from 15 residues. The data are from a study of shared clonotypes between healthy human individuals. Study information: A couple of female and a few male donors aged 18 to 49 were enrolled. General study points: Represented genetic and exposure-history diversity was restricted by having few donors. Non-shared clonotypes displayed generation probabilities falling below those of clonotypes present in all four donors.

What was sequenced was memory CD4+ T cells from PBMCs. Described subset: CD45RA-negative fraction. J is TRBJ1-2 and V is TRBV19, with unresolved D. This TCR derives from a man younger than 30 in good health. Some clones in this sample may be carry-over from other donors' samples. The DNA of the CDR3 is TGTGCCAGTAGTAACCCCGGGAGAATTAACTATGGCTACACCTTC. Translated: CASSNPGRINYGYTF.